This T cell receptor beta chain was captured in a study of T cell changes during pregnancy in multiple sclerosis. In the case of this clone: The same CDR3 also results from other DNA sequences found in this sample.

Germline lookup yields CDR1 SGDLS and CDR2 YYNGEE. Between the trimmed V and J ends, which lost 3 bases and 2 bases, there was a span of 14 bases. The CDR3 has 15 residues. Assay: immunoSEQ multiplex PCR; the TCRdb copy retains only in-frame clones and omits some. The data show 55,000 to 85,000 clones, roughly 89% seen once. V is TRBV9 and J is TRBJ2-5; TRBD1 is a possible D gene (5 bases). The clonotype originates from a female donor with multiple sclerosis, enrolled in a pregnancy study. Sequencing used peripheral blood, obtained in the second trimester of pregnancy. The CDR3 loop is CASSEGQARQETQYF. The CDR3 DNA sequence: TGTGCCAGCAGCGAGGGGCAGGCGAGACAAGAGACCCAGTACTTC.